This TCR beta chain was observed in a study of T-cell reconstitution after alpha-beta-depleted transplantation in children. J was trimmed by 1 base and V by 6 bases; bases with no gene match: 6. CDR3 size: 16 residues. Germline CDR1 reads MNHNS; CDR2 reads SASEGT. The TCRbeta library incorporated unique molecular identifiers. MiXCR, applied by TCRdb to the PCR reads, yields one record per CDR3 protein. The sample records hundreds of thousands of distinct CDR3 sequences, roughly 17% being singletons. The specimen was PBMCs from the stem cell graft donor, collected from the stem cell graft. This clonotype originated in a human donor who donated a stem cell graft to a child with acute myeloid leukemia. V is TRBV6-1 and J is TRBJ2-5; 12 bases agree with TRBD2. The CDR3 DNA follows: TGTGCCAGCAGCCGCGGACTAGCGGGGAGCCAAGAGACCCAGTACTTC. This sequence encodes CASSRGLAGSQETQYF.